This entry lists 3 T cell receptor beta chains sequenced from one sample in a study of shared clonotypes between healthy human individuals. Sequenced by immunoSEQ multiplex PCR; TCRdb stores in-frame clones only, minus some. The data hold a few million clones, with about 92% observed a single time. Sample: naive CD4+ T cells from PBMCs. Specified subset: CD45RA+ positively selected. The receptors here all came from a man aged 18 to 30 in good health. Some clones in this sample may be carry-over from other donors' samples.

The V gene is TRBV16, the J gene TRBJ1-4, with D possibly TRBD1 on 5 matching bases. Germline CDR1 is KGHSY and CDR2 is FQNENV. Between the trimmed V and J ends, which lost 0 bases and 8 bases, there was a span of 16 bases. The CDR3 covers 16 residues. The CDR3 bases are TGTGCCAGCAGCCAATCGACTGGGGGAGGAGGCGAAAAACTGTTTTTT. Its translation is CASSQSTGGGGEKLFF.

The chain links TRBV15 to TRBJ2-7, with 14 bases fitting TRBD2. Per the germline V gene, CDR1 is LNHNV and CDR2 is YYDKDF (reference sequence). CDR3 size: 15 residues. V lost 2 bases to trimming and J lost 9 bases; unmatched junction nucleotides: 6. For the CDR3, the DNA is TGTGCCACCAGCAGACCTGGGACTAGCGGGAGTGGGCAGTACTTC. The encoded protein is CATSRPGTSGSGQYF.

V and J are TRBV5-4 and TRBJ2-7, with 7 bases identical to TRBD2. V dropped 1 base and J dropped 5; count of bases not matched to a gene: 12. Germline values: CDR1 SGHNT, CDR2 YYREEE (reference sequence). The CDR3 is made up of 16 amino acids. CDR3 bases: TGTGCCAGCAGCTTGAGAAGGACTAGTGGTTTCAACGAGCAGTACTTC. This sequence encodes CASSLRRTSGFNEQYF. The full variable domain, completed using reference TRBV5-4 and TRBJ2-7, is ETGVTQSPTHLIKTRGQQVTLRCSSQSGHNTVSWYQQALGQGPQFIFQYYREEENGRGNFPPRFSGLQFPNYSSELNVNALELDDSALYLCASSLRRTSGFNEQYFGPGTRLTVT.